Below are 16 T cell receptor beta chains sequenced from a single sample in a study of T cell responses to AZD1222 COVID-19 vaccine. The protocol was immunoSEQ multiplex PCR, while the TCRdb copy is restricted to in-frame clones and leaves out a portion. The sample carries 150,000 to 200,000 clones, approximately 90% recorded once. The material was peripheral blood, obtained on day 0 of AZD1222 vaccination. Every receptor here comes from an adult in good health.

The J gene is TRBJ2-1, the V gene TRBV7-8; D call uncertain. The CDR3 consists of 14 residues. Trimming cost V 2 bases and J 6 bases, with 11 bases left between them. Looked up from germline, CDR1 is SGHVS and CDR2 is FQNEAQ. DNA of the CDR3: TGTGCCAGCAGCTTATCCCTTCGGAGCAATGAGCAGTTCTTC. Translating it yields CASSLSLRSNEQFF.

The CDR3 is CASGQGPTNEKLFF. DNA of the CDR3: TGTGCCAGCGGGCAGGGACCAACTAATGAAAAACTGTTTTTT. The chain joins TRBV28 to TRBJ1-4, with D possibly matching TRBD1 (5 bases). CDR1 MDHEN and CDR2 SYDVKM come from the germline V gene. V lost 8 bases and J 0 bases, leaving 10 bases between the germline ends. This CDR3 comprises 14 residues.

This chain uses TRBV11-3 with TRBJ2-7, with 9 bases aligning to TRBD2. Trimming cost V 4 bases and J 2 bases; bases outside gene matches: 9. The CDR3 spans 16 residues. CDR1 and CDR2 from the germline V gene are SGHNT and YENEEA. The CDR3 protein is CASSSDYGGRAYEQYF. The CDR3 nucleotides are TGTGCCAGCAGCTCTGACTATGGCGGGAGGGCCTACGAGCAGTACTTC.

The genes are TRBV3-1 (or the pseudogene TRBV3-2) and TRBJ2-7, with D perhaps matching TRBD1 or TRBD2 (5 bases each). This CDR3 is built from 15 residues. Germline V gene sequence: CDR1 LGHDT, CDR2 YNNKEL (reference sequence). Trimming removed 1 base at V and 0 bases at J, with 10 bases between. Here the CDR3 reads CASSQAPGSSYEQYF. CDR3 nucleotide sequence: TGTGCCAGCAGCCAAGCCCCAGGGAGCTCCTACGAGCAGTACTTC.

This chain joins TRBV5-1 and TRBJ2-3; TRBD2 matches at 8 bases. This CDR3 comprises 15 residues. V lost 4 bases and J lost 5; bases outside the gene matches: 9. Germline lookup yields CDR1 SGHRS and CDR2 YFSETQ. The CDR3, as DNA: TGCGCCAGCAGCCGACTTAGCGGGACAATAGATACGCAGTATTTT. Translation: CASSRLSGTIDTQYF.

This chain uses TRBV9 with TRBJ2-6, with 10 bases matching TRBD2. Losses at the gene ends were 2 bases for V and 2 bases for J; bases not matched to a gene: 19. Germline V gene lookup returns CDR1 SGDLS and CDR2 YYNGEE. The CDR3 consists of 22 residues. CDR3 nucleotide sequence: TGTGCCAGCAGCGTCCCTCGGGGGGAGGTGCAGCGGGAGGGCCCTGGGGCCAACGTCCTGACTTTC. Amino acids: CASSVPRGEVQREGPGANVLTF.

This clone was picked up one time. V and J are TRBV10-2 and TRBJ2-5; D is possibly TRBD1 (6 bases). The CDR3 contains 11 residues. Trimming cost V 1 base and J 14 bases, with 11 bases left between them. Germline CDR1 is WSHSY and CDR2 is SAAADI. Here the CDR3 reads CASSEFRGLYF. CDR3 in DNA: TGCGCCAGCAGTGAGTTCAGGGGCCTATACTTC.

The chain is built from TRBV9 and TRBJ2-7; 12 bases match TRBD1. Germline CDR1 reads SGDLS; CDR2 reads YYNGEE. V shed 6 bases, J shed 2 bases, and the junction held 6 bases outside the gene matches. There are 15 residues in the CDR3. CDR3 in amino acids: CASKYRDRGPYEQYF. CDR3 bases: TGTGCCAGCAAATACCGGGACAGGGGGCCCTACGAGCAGTACTTC. Combining the CDR3 with reference TRBV9 and TRBJ2-7 gives the whole variable domain DSGVTQTPKHLITATGQRVTLRCSPRSGDLSVYWYQQSLDQGLQFLIQYYNGEERAKGNILERFSAQQFPDLHSELNLSSLELGDSALYFCASKYRDRGPYEQYFGPGTRLTVT.

This sequence joins TRBV27 and TRBJ2-1, with 9 bases matching TRBD1. The CDR3 is 13 amino acids. CDR1 is MNHEY and CDR2 is SMNVEV in the germline V gene (reference sequence). The J segment lost 8 bases and the V segment lost 3 bases, leaving 2 bases of the junction unmatched. CDR3 sequence (DNA): TGTGCCAGCAGTTTGGGACAGGGCTATGAGCAGTTCTTC. It specifies CASSLGQGYEQFF.

CDR3 sequence (DNA): TGTGCCAGCAGTTTCAACAGGGTCCCAGATACGCAGTATTTT. Protein: CASSFNRVPDTQYF. The chain couples TRBV6-2 or TRBV6-3 to TRBJ2-3, with a possible D match to TRBD1 (6 bases). This CDR3 comprises 14 residues. Germline CDR1 and CDR2: MNHEY and SVGEGT. Between the trimmed V and J ends, which lost 4 bases and 4 bases, there was a span of 12 bases.

This clone has a handful of counts. The rearrangement joins TRBV28 to TRBJ2-3; no reliable D call. The ends were cut back, 6 bases at V and 2 bases at J, with 6 bases in the middle. This CDR3 contains 12 residues. Germline CDR1 and CDR2: MDHEN and SYDVKM. DNA of the CDR3: TGTGCCAGCAGCGAAGACACAGATACGCAGTATTTT. Amino acids: CASSEDTDTQYF.

V usage is TRBV11-3 and J usage is TRBJ2-7, with TRBD1 matching over 8 bases. This CDR3 is built from 14 residues. Germline trimming cut 5 bases from V and 9 bases from J; bases unmatched to any gene: 12. The germline V gene encodes CDR1 SGHNT and CDR2 YENEEA. CDR3 DNA: TGTGCCAGCAGCGGACAGGGTTTTCTTTCCGGGCAGTACTTC. Its protein product is CASSGQGFLSGQYF.

The chain is built from TRBV5-1 and TRBJ2-1, with D unresolved. This CDR3 region has 15 residues. V dropped 0 bases and J dropped 7 bases, with 14 bases sitting between them. The V gene's germline CDR1 is SGHRS and CDR2 YFSETQ. CDR3 sequence reads: CASSLEISLWNEQFF. DNA of the CDR3: TGCGCCAGCAGCTTGGAGATATCGCTATGGAATGAGCAGTTCTTC.

The J gene is TRBJ2-7, the V gene TRBV9, with D possibly matching TRBD2 (6 bases). CDR1 is SGDLS, CDR2 YYNGEE, per germline. The CDR3 runs to 15 residues. V lost 4 bases and J lost 4, with 18 bases in between. The CDR3 region has the DNA TGTGCCAGCAGCCCCCATGGGGGGAGTAGGTACGAGCAGTACTTC. Its protein product is CASSPHGGSRYEQYF.

This chain uses TRBV18 with TRBJ2-2, with D unclear. Germline CDR1 and CDR2: KGHSH and LQKENI. This CDR3 spans 17 amino acids. Trimming left V 0 bases short and J 0 bases short, with 11 bases between. DNA of the CDR3: TGTGCCAGCTCACCACCTGCTGGATTCGCGAACACCGGGGAGCTGTTTTTT. This translates into CASSPPAGFANTGELFF.

The gene calls are TRBV30 and TRBJ1-4; TRBD1 matches 7 bases. The CDR3 totals 14 residues. V lost 1 base to trimming and J lost 8 bases; unmatched junction nucleotides: 7. The germline V gene encodes CDR1 GTSNPN and CDR2 SVGIG (reference sequence). CDR3 sequence: CAWSGQGAIEKLFF. The CDR3 DNA follows: TGTGCCTGGAGTGGACAGGGCGCAATAGAAAAACTGTTTTTT.